Below are 19 T cell receptor beta chains sequenced from a single sample in a study of blood T cell repertoires in COVID-19. Here immunoSEQ multiplex PCR was the method, and the copy in TCRdb shows in-frame clones only, minus some. The profile shows about 180,000 clones, more than 85% of them singletons. The sequencing sample was made of peripheral blood. These receptors were collected from a young woman with active or convalescent COVID-19.

The chain combines TRBV7-8 with TRBJ2-1, with 12 bases that match TRBD2. V was pared by 5 bases and J by 5 bases, with 10 bases of the junction left unmatched. The CDR3 sequence is 17 residues long. CDR1 and CDR2 from the germline V gene are SGHVS and FQNEAQ. The DNA of the CDR3 is TGTGCCAGCAGCCCCCGCGGACTAGCGGGAATCCACAATGAGCAGTTCTTC. It codes for CASSPRGLAGIHNEQFF.

J is TRBJ1-6 and V is TRBV6-5, with D uncertain. The CDR3 is made up of 14 amino acids. Per the germline V gene, CDR1 is MNHEY and CDR2 is SVGAGI. Trimming left V 0 bases short and J 8 bases short, with 8 bases between. CDR3 sequence (DNA): TGTGCCAGCAGTTACTCGAGCGGTCATTCACCCCTCCACTTT. It specifies CASSYSSGHSPLHF.

This sequence joins TRBV11-2 and TRBJ2-7; 10 bases are shared with TRBD1. The CDR3 is 13 amino acids. With V trimmed by 3 bases and J by 7 bases, 3 bases remained unmatched. Per the germline V gene, CDR1 is SGHAT and CDR2 is FQNNGV. This chain's CDR3 is CASSLTGGGEQYF. The DNA for the CDR3 is TGTGCCAGCAGCTTGACAGGGGGCGGAGAGCAGTACTTC.

The V gene is TRBV28, the J gene TRBJ1-5, with 9 bases that match TRBD1. The CDR3 has 13 amino acids. J lost 7 bases, V lost 6 bases, and 4 bases had no gene match. Germline V gene data show CDR1 as MDHEN and CDR2 as SYDVKM. CDR3 residues: CASRGQGGQPQHF. In DNA, the CDR3 is TGTGCCAGCAGGGGACAGGGAGGCCAGCCCCAGCATTTT.

This chain uses TRBV30 with TRBJ2-7; perhaps TRBD1 as D (5 bases). The germline gives CDR1 GTSNPN, CDR2 SVGIG (reference sequence). Trimming took 6 bases from V and 6 from J, leaving 18 bases between them. This CDR3 spans 13 amino acids. The CDR3 region has the DNA TGTGCCTGCAAACCCGGGCAGGGTGGCGAGCAGTACTTC. Protein: CACKPGQGGEQYF.

The gene calls are TRBV29-1 and TRBJ2-1, with D tentatively TRBD2 (6 bases). This CDR3 spans 14 amino acids. V was clipped by 2 bases and J by 8 bases, with 16 bases between them. In germline, CDR1 is SQVTM, CDR2 ANQGSEA. In DNA form, the CDR3 reads TGCAGCGTTGAAACCGGGAGCTTCATCGATGAGCAGTTCTTC. Translating gives CSVETGSFIDEQFF.

The chain has TRBV29-1 and TRBJ1-1; tentatively, D is TRBD1 (6 bases). Deletions cut 7 bases from V and 0 bases from J, with 12 bases between. Germline-derived CDR1 and CDR2 are SQVTM and ANQGSEA. The CDR3 runs to 13 residues. The CDR3 DNA reads as TGCAGCGGCTCGGGACACCTGAACACTGAAGCTTTCTTT. It yields the protein CSGSGHLNTEAFF. The full variable domain, its missing parts supplied by reference TRBV29-1 and TRBJ1-1, is SAVISQKPSRDICQRGTSLTIQCQVDSQVTMMFWYRQQPGQSLTLIATANQGSEATYESGFVIDKFPISRPNLTFSTLTVSNMSPEDSSIYLCSGSGHLNTEAFFGQGTRLTVV.

The J gene is TRBJ1-1, the V gene TRBV11-2; the D is unclear. In germline, CDR1 is SGHAT, CDR2 FQNNGV. The CDR3 length is 13 residues. Trimming took 1 base from V and 0 from J, leaving 3 bases between them. CDR3 in amino acids: CASSLVVNTEAFF. CDR3 in DNA: TGTGCCAGCAGCTTAGTAGTGAACACTGAAGCTTTCTTT.

V and J are TRBV13 and TRBJ1-5, with 9 positions matching TRBD1. Germline V lookup: CDR1 PRHDT, CDR2 FYEKMQ (reference sequence). CDR3 length equals 14 residues. Unmatched junction bases numbered 2, after V lost 4 bases and J lost 4 bases. CDR3 in DNA: TGTGCCAGCAGCTCCGGACAGGGGAATCAGCCCCAGCATTTT. Amino acids: CASSSGQGNQPQHF.

The rearrangement joins TRBV9 to TRBJ2-3, with TRBD1 matching 7 bases. This CDR3 has 14 residues. Germline assignment: CDR1 SGDLS and CDR2 YYNGEE. The trim removed 3 bases at V and 0 bases at J, leaving 1 base unmatched. The CDR3 loop reads CASSATGSTDTQYF. The CDR3, as DNA: TGTGCCAGCAGCGCGACAGGGAGCACAGATACGCAGTATTTT.

This chain links TRBV10-3 with TRBJ1-1; no definite D call. With 0 bases removed from V and 0 bases from J, the gap between germline ends came to 8 bases. There are 15 residues in the CDR3. Germline lookup yields CDR1 ENHRY and CDR2 SYGVKD. The CDR3: CAISESFVMNTEAFF. DNA of the CDR3: TGTGCCATCAGTGAGTCCTTCGTTATGAACACTGAAGCTTTCTTT.

The rearrangement links TRBV4-1 to TRBJ2-2; no reliable D call. Germline CDR1 reads MGHRA; CDR2 reads YSYEKL. This CDR3 has 16 amino acids. V lost 4 bases and J 0 bases, leaving 12 bases between the germline ends. The CDR3 coding sequence is TGCGCCAGCAGCCTGGGCCCTTTGACGAACACCGGGGAGCTGTTTTTT. Translation gives CASSLGPLTNTGELFF.

The chain has TRBV24-1 and TRBJ1-2; 8 positions agree with TRBD1. V shed 4 bases, J shed 2 bases, and the junction held 5 bases outside the gene matches. This CDR3 spans 15 amino acids. The V gene's germline CDR1 is KGHDR and CDR2 SFDVKD. The CDR3 DNA reads as TGTGCCACCAGTGAACGGACAGGGTCCAACTATGGCTACACCTTC. It encodes CATSERTGSNYGYTF.

The chain combines TRBV12-3 or TRBV12-4 with TRBJ1-2, with D hard to call. The length of the CDR3 is 12 residues. Trimming left V 6 bases short and J 5 bases short, with 10 bases between. CDR3 in DNA: TGTGCCAGCAGACGGGGTGATTATGGCTACACCTTC. This gives the protein CASRRGDYGYTF.

V is TRBV18 and J is TRBJ1-3, with TRBD1 matching over 10 bases. Unmatched junction bases numbered 14, after V lost 5 bases and J lost 1 base. The CDR3 consists of 19 residues. The V gene's germline CDR1 is KGHSH and CDR2 LQKENI. Here the CDR3 DNA reads TGTGCCAGCTCATCGCGAGACAGGGGGCTCAGAGAATCTGGAAACACCATATATTTT. Its protein product is CASSSRDRGLRESGNTIYF. Combining the CDR3 with reference TRBV18 and TRBJ1-3 gives the whole variable domain NAGVMQNPRHLVRRRGQEARLRCSPMKGHSHVYWYRQLPEEGLKFMVYLQKENIIDESGMPKERFSAEFPKEGPSILRIQQVVRGDSAAYFCASSSRDRGLRESGNTIYFGEGSWLTVV.

This clone was recorded once. The chain uses TRBV14 and TRBJ1-1; 7 bases align to TRBD1. The V and J ends lost 4 bases and 0 bases, in that order; junction bases with no gene match: 5. The germline V gene encodes CDR1 SGHDN and CDR2 FVKESK. This CDR3 region has 15 residues. The CDR3 DNA is TGTGCCAGCAGCCCTGACAGGGAATTGAACACTGAAGCTTTCTTT. Its protein is CASSPDRELNTEAFF.

CDR3 nucleotide sequence: TGCGCCAGCAGTAACCAGGACAGGGTCCGGCAGTACTTC. Encoded protein: CASSNQDRVRQYF. The genes are TRBV10-1 and TRBJ2-7; 8 bases are shared with TRBD1. V was pared by 5 bases and J by 9 bases, with 9 bases of the junction left unmatched. The CDR3 is 13 amino acids. Germline V gene sequence: CDR1 WNHNN, CDR2 SYGVQD (reference sequence).

CDR3 protein: CASSKTPGQGVDGYTF. Written as DNA, the CDR3 is TGTGCCAGCAGCAAGACGCCGGGACAGGGGGTCGATGGCTACACCTTC. The gene calls are TRBV7-2 and TRBJ1-2; 11 nucleotides match TRBD1. Trimming at V came to 5 bases and at J to 6 bases, leaving 11 bases not matched to a gene. CDR3 size: 16 residues. Germline CDR1 reads SGHTA; CDR2 reads FQGNSA.

This chain links TRBV2 with TRBJ2-7; no firm D call. CDR3 size: 11 residues. Trimming took 7 bases from V and 4 from J, leaving 8 bases between them. CDR1 and CDR2 from the germline V gene are SNHLY and FYNNEI. The CDR3, as DNA: TGTGCCAGCATGGAGACTTACGAGCAGTACTTC. This encodes CASMETYEQYF. Together with reference TRBV2 and TRBJ2-7, the CDR3 gives the full variable domain: EPEVTQTPSHQVTQMGQEVILRCVPISNHLYFYWYRQILGQKVEFLVSFYNNEISEKSEIFDDQFSVERPDGSNFTLKIRSTKLEDSAMYFCASMETYEQYFGPGTRLTVT.